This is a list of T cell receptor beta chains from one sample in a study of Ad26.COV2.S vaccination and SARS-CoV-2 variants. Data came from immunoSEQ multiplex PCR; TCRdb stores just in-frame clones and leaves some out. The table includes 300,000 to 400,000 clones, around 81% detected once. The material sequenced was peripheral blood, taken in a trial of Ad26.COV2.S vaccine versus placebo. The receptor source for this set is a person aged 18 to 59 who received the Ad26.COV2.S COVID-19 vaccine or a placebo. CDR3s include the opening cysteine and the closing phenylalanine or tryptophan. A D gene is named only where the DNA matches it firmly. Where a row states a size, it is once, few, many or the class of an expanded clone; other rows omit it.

TGCGCCAGCAGCTTGGTCCCACCCCGGCAGGGGAGGACCGGGGAGCTGTTTTTT	CASSLVPPRQGRTGELFF	TRBV5-1	18	TRBJ2-2	.	.
TGTGCCAGCACACTACAAGACATTCAGTACTTC	CASTLQDIQYF	TRBV2	11	TRBJ2-4	.	.
TGTGCCAGCCCGGGACCCGATGGCTACACCTTC	CASPGPDGYTF	TRBV2	11	TRBJ1-2	.	few
TGTGCCAGCAGTGACCCCCCTAACGAGCAGTACTTC	CASSDPPNEQYF	TRBV5-6	12	TRBJ2-7	.	.
TGCGCCAGCAGCTTGGCGACGGATAACAGCATTCAGTACTTC	CASSLATDNSIQYF	TRBV5-1	14	TRBJ2-4	.	.
TGTGCCATCAGTGAGTCGGCAGGTCAGAACGGGGAGCTGTTTTTT	CAISESAGQNGELFF	TRBV10-3	15	TRBJ2-2	.	.
TGTGCCAGCAGTTTCGGGGGCCGGGGTCAGCCCCAGCATTTT	CASSFGGRGQPQHF	TRBV28	14	TRBJ1-5	.	.
TGCGCCAGCAGCCTGACCCCCTACGGCACAGATACGCAGTATTTT	CASSLTPYGTDTQYF	TRBV5-1	15	TRBJ2-3	.	.
TGCGCCAGCAGCCAAGGGACAGGCTACAATCAGCCCCAGCATTTT	CASSQGTGYNQPQHF	TRBV5-1	15	TRBJ1-5	TRBD1	.
TGCAGTGCTAGTCCTCCCCGGGGTAGAGAAAAACTGTTTTTT	CSASPPRGREKLFF	TRBV20-1	14	TRBJ1-4	.	few
TGTGCCAGCTCACCGATTAGGGGGCCAGATACGCAGTATTTT	CASSPIRGPDTQYF	TRBV18	14	TRBJ2-3	TRBD1	.
TGCGCCAGCAGCCAAGGGGGGGCGAATCAGCCCCAGCATTTT	CASSQGGANQPQHF	TRBV4-1	14	TRBJ1-5	.	once
TGTGCCAGCAGTCCCCTTTCAAGCGACGAGCAGTACTTC	CASSPLSSDEQYF	TRBV27	13	TRBJ2-7	.	.
TGTGCCAGCAGTTTATTTCGAGGGGCGGGGGGCTTCCAAGAGACCCAGTACTTC	CASSLFRGAGGFQETQYF	TRBV28	18	TRBJ2-5	TRBD2	.
TGTGCCAGCAGCTTTACAGGTTCCTACGAGCAGTACTTC	CASSFTGSYEQYF	TRBV5-6	13	TRBJ2-7	.	.
TGTGCCAGCAGCTTGGCGACCATTCCCGGCGGGGTGAACTATGGCTACACCTTC	CASSLATIPGGVNYGYTF	TRBV5-5	18	TRBJ1-2	.	.
TGTGCCAGCAGCTCAAGGGAGGAGACCCAGTACTTC	CASSSREETQYF	TRBV9	12	TRBJ2-5	.	.
TGCAGTGCTAGTCAGGGGACAGGGGAGGCTGAAAAACTGTTTTTT	CSASQGTGEAEKLFF	TRBV20-1	15	TRBJ1-4	TRBD1	.
TGTGCCAGCAGCTTACCGGTGGGGGGGTCCCAAGAGACCCAGTACTTC	CASSLPVGGSQETQYF	TRBV7-9	16	TRBJ2-5	TRBD2	.
TGTGCCAGCAGCTTCGGGACAGGGAGGACCACTGAAGCTTTCTTT	CASSFGTGRTTEAFF	TRBV5-5	15	TRBJ1-1	TRBD1	.
TGTGCCAGCAGTGTAAACCGGGGGGCTTGGGGTGGTGGCTACACCTTC	CASSVNRGAWGGGYTF	TRBV6-1	16	TRBJ1-2	.	.
TGTGCCAGCAGCGTAGGGCGGGGGGGACGAAGCACAGATACGCAGTATTTT	CASSVGRGGRSTDTQYF	TRBV9	17	TRBJ2-3	TRBD2	.
TGTGCCAGTAGTATAGATAAGTACGAAGCTACAGCGCCCTATAATTCACCCCTCCACTTT	CASSIDKYEATAPYNSPLHF	TRBV19	20	TRBJ1-6	.	.
TGTGCCAGCCTCCCTGGAAGAGTTTCTAGCGGCTACACCTTC	CASLPGRVSSGYTF	TRBV5-6	14	TRBJ1-2	.	once
TGCGCCAGCAGCTTGGGGACTAGCGGACCCCACGAGCAGTACTTC	CASSLGTSGPHEQYF	TRBV5-1	15	TRBJ2-7	TRBD2	.
TGTGCCAGCAGTCCCAGGGTCGGGGAGCTGTTTTTT	CASSPRVGELFF	TRBV7-3	12	TRBJ2-2	.	.
TGTGCCAGAGGGTGGCCGTATAGCAATCAGCCCCAGCATTTT	CARGWPYSNQPQHF	TRBV7-3	14	TRBJ1-5	.	.
TGTGCCAGCAGTTTAAGGAAATCACGGGACACTTCCTACGAGCAGTACTTC	CASSLRKSRDTSYEQYF	TRBV28	17	TRBJ2-7	.	once
TGCGCCAGCAGTCAAGCAGGGGGGCTCACCTACAATGAGCAGTTCTTC	CASSQAGGLTYNEQFF	TRBV4-1	16	TRBJ2-1	.	once
TGTGCCAGCAGTTACGTGGGAAGGGGAATTAGTACGCAGTATTTT	CASSYVGRGISTQYF	TRBV6-2/TRBV6-3	15	TRBJ2-3	.	.
TGTGCCAGTACCCCCGAGGCAGGACACTACGAGCAGTACTTC	CASTPEAGHYEQYF	TRBV19	14	TRBJ2-7	.	once
TGTGCCAGCAGCCCGACACAAGCTAACTATGGCTACACCTTC	CASSPTQANYGYTF	TRBV11-3	14	TRBJ1-2	.	.
TGTGCCAGTAGCCCTACCTTCCCTGGCTTCTCCTACGAGCAGTACTTC	CASSPTFPGFSYEQYF	TRBV19	16	TRBJ2-7	.	few
TGTGCCAGCAGTCGGATGGGGGGCCCAGTCCAAGTAGGCAAAAACATTCAGTACTTC	CASSRMGGPVQVGKNIQYF	TRBV27	19	TRBJ2-4	.	.
TGCGCCAGCAGCTTAACGGGAGAGAAAGAGACCCAGTACTTC	CASSLTGEKETQYF	TRBV5-1	14	TRBJ2-5	.	once
TGTGCCAGCTCACCTCAACAGGGCCCGGGGGCTAACTATGGCTACACCTTC	CASSPQQGPGANYGYTF	TRBV18	17	TRBJ1-2	.	.
TGCGCCAGCAGCTTGGGGAGCCCTCGGAATGAAAAACTGTTTTTT	CASSLGSPRNEKLFF	TRBV5-1	15	TRBJ1-4	.	.
TGTGCCATCAGTGAGACGTACGGGACTAGCGGCCCGGGGGAGCAGTTCTTC	CAISETYGTSGPGEQFF	TRBV10-3	17	TRBJ2-1	TRBD2	.
TGTGCCAGCAGCCCCGGGACTAGCGGGGCTGCAGATACGCAGTATTTT	CASSPGTSGAADTQYF	TRBV5-8	16	TRBJ2-3	TRBD2	.
TGTGCCAGCAGCTTCAAATGGACAGGGACCTACGAGCAGTACTTC	CASSFKWTGTYEQYF	TRBV11-2	15	TRBJ2-7	TRBD1	.